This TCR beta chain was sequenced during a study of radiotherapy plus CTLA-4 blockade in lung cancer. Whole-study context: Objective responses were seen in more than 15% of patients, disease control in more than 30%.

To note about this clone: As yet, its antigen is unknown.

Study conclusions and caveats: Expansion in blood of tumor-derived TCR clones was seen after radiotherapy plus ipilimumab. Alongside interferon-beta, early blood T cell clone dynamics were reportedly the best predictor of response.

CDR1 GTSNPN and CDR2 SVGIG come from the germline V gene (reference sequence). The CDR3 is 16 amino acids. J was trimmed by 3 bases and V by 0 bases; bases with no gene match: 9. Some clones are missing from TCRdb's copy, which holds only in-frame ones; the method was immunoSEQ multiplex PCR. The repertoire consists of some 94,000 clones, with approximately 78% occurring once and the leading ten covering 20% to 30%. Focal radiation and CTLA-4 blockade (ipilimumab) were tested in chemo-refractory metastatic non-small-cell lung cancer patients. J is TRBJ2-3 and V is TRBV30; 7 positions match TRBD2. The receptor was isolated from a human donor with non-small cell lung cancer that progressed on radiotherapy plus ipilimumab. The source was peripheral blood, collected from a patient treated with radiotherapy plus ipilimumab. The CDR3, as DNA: TGTGCCTGGAGTGTACCTGTTGGCGGGAGTACAGATACGCAGTATTTT. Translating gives CAWSVPVGGSTDTQYF.